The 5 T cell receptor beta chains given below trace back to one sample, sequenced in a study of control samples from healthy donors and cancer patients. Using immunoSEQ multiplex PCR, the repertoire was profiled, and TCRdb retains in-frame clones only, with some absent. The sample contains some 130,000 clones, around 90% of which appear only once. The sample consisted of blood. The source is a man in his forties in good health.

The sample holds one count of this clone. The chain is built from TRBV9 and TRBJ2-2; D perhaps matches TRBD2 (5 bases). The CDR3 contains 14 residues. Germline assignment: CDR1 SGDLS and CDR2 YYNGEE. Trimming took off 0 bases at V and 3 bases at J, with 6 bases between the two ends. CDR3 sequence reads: CASSVARDTGELFF. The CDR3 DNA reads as TGTGCCAGCAGCGTAGCGAGGGACACCGGGGAGCTGTTTTTT.

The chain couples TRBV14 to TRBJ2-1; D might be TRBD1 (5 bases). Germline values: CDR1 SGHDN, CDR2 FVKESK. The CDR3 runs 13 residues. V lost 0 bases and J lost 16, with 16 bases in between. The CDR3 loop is CASSQDHLGALFF. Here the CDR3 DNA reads TGTGCCAGCAGCCAAGATCATTTAGGGGCGCTATTCTTC.

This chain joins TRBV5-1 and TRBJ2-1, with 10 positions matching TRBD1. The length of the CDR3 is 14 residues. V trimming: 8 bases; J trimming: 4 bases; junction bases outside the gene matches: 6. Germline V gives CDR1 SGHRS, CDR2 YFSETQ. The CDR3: CARFGTGEYNEQFF. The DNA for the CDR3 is TGCGCCAGGTTTGGGACAGGGGAGTACAATGAGCAGTTCTTC.

CDR3 loop: CASSYYWNTEAFF. CDR3 coding DNA: TGTGCCAGCAGTTATTATTGGAACACTGAAGCTTTCTTT. The V and J genes are TRBV6-2 or TRBV6-3 and TRBJ1-1; D call uncertain. Trimming cost V 3 bases and J 1 base, with 6 bases left between them. Germline V CDR1 and CDR2: MNHEY, SVGEGT. This CDR3 has 13 amino acids.

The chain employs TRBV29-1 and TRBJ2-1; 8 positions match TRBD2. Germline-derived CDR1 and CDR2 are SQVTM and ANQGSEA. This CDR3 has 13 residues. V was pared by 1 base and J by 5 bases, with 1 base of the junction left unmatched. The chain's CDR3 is CSVEAGGDNEQFF. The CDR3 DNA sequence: TGCAGCGTTGAAGCGGGGGGGGACAATGAGCAGTTCTTC.